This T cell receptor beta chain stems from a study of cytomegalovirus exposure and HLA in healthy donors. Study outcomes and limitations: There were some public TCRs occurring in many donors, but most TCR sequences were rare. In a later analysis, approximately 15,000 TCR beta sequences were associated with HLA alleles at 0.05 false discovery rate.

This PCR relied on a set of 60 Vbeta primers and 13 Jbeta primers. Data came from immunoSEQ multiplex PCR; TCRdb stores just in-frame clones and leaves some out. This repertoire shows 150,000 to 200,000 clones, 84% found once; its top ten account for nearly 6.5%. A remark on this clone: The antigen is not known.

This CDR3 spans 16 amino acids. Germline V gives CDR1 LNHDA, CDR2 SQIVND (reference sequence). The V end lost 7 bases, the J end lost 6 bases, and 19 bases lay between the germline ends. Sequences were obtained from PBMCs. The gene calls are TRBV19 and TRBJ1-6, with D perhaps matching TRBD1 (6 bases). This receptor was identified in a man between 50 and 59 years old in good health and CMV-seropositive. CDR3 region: CASKRQAASANSPLHF. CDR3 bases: TGTGCCAGTAAGAGACAGGCGGCTAGTGCTAATTCACCCCTCCACTTT.